This TCR beta chain was documented in a study of PD-1 blockade in classical Hodgkin lymphoma. Background on the study: Intravenous delivery of nivolumab at 3 mg/kg to patients occurred every 2 weeks. Regarding the study as a whole: The CD4+ diversity rise by C4D1 was clearest in complete responders. As was reported, newly diagnosed patients showed lower baseline TCR diversity than healthy donors did.

To note about this clone: Its antigen is still unknown.

Assay: immunoSEQ multiplex PCR; the TCRdb copy retains only in-frame clones and omits some. The data show about 23,000 clones, with around three quarters seen just once and roughly a sixth held by the top ten. The CDR3 covers 14 residues. The trim removed 9 bases at V and 1 base at J, leaving 7 bases unmatched. Germline V gene sequence: CDR1 SNHLY, CDR2 FYNNEI. Every patient had relapsed following autologous stem cell transplantation, and cohorts differed in brentuximab vedotin exposure. The V call is TRBV2, the J call TRBJ2-7, with 9 bases matching TRBD1. This clonotype was obtained from a human donor with classical Hodgkin lymphoma. Sequencing was performed on peripheral blood mononuclear cells (PBMCs), taken before the second cycle of nivolumab. The CDR3 DNA reads TGTGCCAGTAGCCGGGACAGGGAATCCTACGAGCAGTACTTC. This codes for CASSRDRESYEQYF.